Listed here is a single T cell receptor beta chain. Those enrolled in Seattle joined during active infection and were followed longitudinally afterward. The data were obtained in a study of blood T cell repertoires in COVID-19. Study overall: Whether acute or convalescent, the COVID-19 samples came from the United States, Italy and Spain.

How the authors handled the data: For nucleated cells, counts were estimated from reference gene primer amplification. Generated by immunoSEQ multiplex PCR, the TCRdb table keeps only in-frame clones and is missing some. D and trimming come from the DNA, and the V and J calls and clone size come from that table. Found here are 200,000 to 250,000 clones, 65% to 85% of them singletons; the top ten hold over 0.95%. This CDR3 is built from 12 residues. Germline assignment: CDR1 WNHNN and CDR2 SYGVQD (reference sequence). V gave up 4 bases and J gave up 10 bases, with 10 bases separating them. The sequenced sample was peripheral blood. The receptor's source is a woman in her twenties or thirties with COVID-19, enrolled during active disease. J is TRBJ1-4 and V is TRBV10-1; D unclear. This chain's CDR3 is CASSASRGKLFF. For the CDR3, the DNA is TGCGCCAGCAGTGCCTCAAGAGGAAAACTGTTTTTT.